This T cell receptor beta chain was sequenced during a study of blood T cells in healthy people across ages. Then a second PCR, running about 7 to 11 cycles, was carried out with a sample-barcoded 5' primer and a J-beta primer mix. Tags on each cDNA molecule came from a template-switch adaptor with 12 random nucleotides. TCRdb reprocessed the 5' RACE reads with MiXCR, giving one entry per CDR3 protein. Counted here are about 1.8 million distinct CDR3 sequences, less than 50% occurring once; the ten biggest clones make up approximately 2%. The germline V gene has CDR1 SGHVS and CDR2 FQNEAQ. There are 15 residues in the CDR3. V dropped 4 bases and J dropped 2; count of bases not matched to a gene: 5. PBMCs, at least 6.5 million per sample, were isolated. A note on this clonotype: Its antigen remains unknown.

General observations from the study: PBMCs were not sorted, which prevented a conclusive comparison of naive versus antigen-experienced cells.

The receptor was isolated from a woman between 35 and 50 years old in good health. Material for sequencing was blood. The chain links TRBV7-8 to TRBJ2-3; 8 bases are a match to TRBD1. DNA for the CDR3: TGTGCCAGCAGCTCCGACAGGGGTCTCACAGATACGCAGTATTTT. It is translated as CASSSDRGLTDTQYF.